The clone carrying this T cell receptor (beta chain) was observed a few times. Its antigen remains unidentified. TCRdb used MiXCR to reprocess the 5' RACE reads, holding one entry per CDR3 protein. This table holds under 450,000 distinct CDR3 sequences, roughly a quarter found once. This specimen belongs to a study of T-cell memory formation after mild COVID-19. Overall study findings and caveats: Pre-infection memory carried some responding clones, suggesting that cross-reactive memory joined.

Specimen: PBMCs or a T cell subset sorted from them (not recorded which). This sequence was found in an adult woman who had mild COVID-19 (a few samples of this study predate the infection). Cell type and time point are not known.

CDR3 nucleotides: TGTGCCAGCAGCCAAGATCGGGGCGGGGGGCCCTACAATGAGCAGTTCTTC. Protein product: CASSQDRGGGPYNEQFF. The chain links TRBV3-1 to TRBJ2-1, with 8 bases matching TRBD2. CDR1 LGHDT and CDR2 YNNKEL come from the germline V gene (reference sequence). This CDR3 is built from 17 residues. V gave up 0 bases and J gave up 2 bases; unmatched junction bases: 6.